This TCR beta chain is drawn from a study of blood T cell repertoires in COVID-19. Repertoires were generated with immunoSEQ multiplex PCR, while TCRdb's copy carries only in-frame clones and drops some. The sample contains roughly 250,000 clones, 80% to 90% of which appear only once. The V and J ends lost 5 bases and 8 bases, in that order; junction bases with no gene match: 10. The CDR3 is 15 residues long. Germline V gives CDR1 SGHAT, CDR2 FQNNGV. The chain couples TRBV11-2 to TRBJ2-3; 10 bases match TRBD2. The sequencing input was peripheral blood. The source of this sequence is a woman in her 30s with COVID-19, enrolled during active disease. CDR3 region: CASSPEASGSRTQYF. CDR3 sequence (DNA): TGTGCCAGCAGCCCAGAGGCTAGCGGGAGCCGTACGCAGTATTTT.